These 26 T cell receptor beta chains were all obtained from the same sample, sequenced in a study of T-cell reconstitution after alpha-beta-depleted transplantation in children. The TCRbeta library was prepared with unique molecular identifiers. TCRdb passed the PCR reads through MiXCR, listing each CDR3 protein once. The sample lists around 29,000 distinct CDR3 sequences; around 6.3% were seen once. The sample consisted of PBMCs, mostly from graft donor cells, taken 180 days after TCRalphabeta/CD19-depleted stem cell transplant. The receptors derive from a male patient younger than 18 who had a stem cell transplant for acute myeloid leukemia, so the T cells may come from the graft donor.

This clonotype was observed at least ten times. DNA of the CDR3: TGTGCCAGCAGTAAGACAGGCGACACTGAAGCTTTCTTT. Its translation: CASSKTGDTEAFF. The rearrangement uses TRBV6-1 and TRBJ1-1; TRBD1 might be the D (6 bases). Trimming pared 5 bases from V and 3 bases from J, leaving 10 bases between. The CDR3 length is 13 residues. CDR1 and CDR2 from the germline V gene are MNHNS and SASEGT.

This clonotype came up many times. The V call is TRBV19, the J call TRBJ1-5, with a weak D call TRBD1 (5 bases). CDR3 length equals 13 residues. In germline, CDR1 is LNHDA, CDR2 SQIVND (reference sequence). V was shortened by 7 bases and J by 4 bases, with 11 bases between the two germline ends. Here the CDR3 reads CASNGGGNQPQHF. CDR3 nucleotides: TGTGCCAGTAATGGGGGGGGTAATCAGCCCCAGCATTTT.

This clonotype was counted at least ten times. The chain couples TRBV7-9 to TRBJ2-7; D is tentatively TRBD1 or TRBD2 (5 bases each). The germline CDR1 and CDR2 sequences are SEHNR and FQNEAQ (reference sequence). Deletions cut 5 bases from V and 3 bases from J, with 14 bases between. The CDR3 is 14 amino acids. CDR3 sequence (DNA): TGTGCCAGCAGCACGGGGCGGGCCCTCTACGAGCAGTACTTC. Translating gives CASSTGRALYEQYF.

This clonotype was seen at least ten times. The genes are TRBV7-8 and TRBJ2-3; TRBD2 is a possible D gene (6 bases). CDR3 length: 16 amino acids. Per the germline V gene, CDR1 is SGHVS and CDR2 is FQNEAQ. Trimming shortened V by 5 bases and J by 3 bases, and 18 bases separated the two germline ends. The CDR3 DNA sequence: TGTGCCAGCAGCCCCCGGAGACTAGATGGGACAGATACGCAGTATTTT. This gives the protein CASSPRRLDGTDTQYF.

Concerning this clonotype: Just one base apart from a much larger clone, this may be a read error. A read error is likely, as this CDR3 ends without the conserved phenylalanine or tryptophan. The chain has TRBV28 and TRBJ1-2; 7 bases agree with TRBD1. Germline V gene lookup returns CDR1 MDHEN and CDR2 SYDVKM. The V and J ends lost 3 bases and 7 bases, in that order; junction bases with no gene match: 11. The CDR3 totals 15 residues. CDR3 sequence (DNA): TGTGCCAGCAGTTTCCCTCGAACAGGGGCTTCTGGCTACACCTCC. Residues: CASSFPRTGASGYTS.

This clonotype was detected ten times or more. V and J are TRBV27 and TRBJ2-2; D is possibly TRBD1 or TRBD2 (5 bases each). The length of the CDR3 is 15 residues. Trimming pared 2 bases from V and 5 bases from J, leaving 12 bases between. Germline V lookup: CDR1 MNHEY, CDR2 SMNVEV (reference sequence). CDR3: CASSLGAGWTGELFF. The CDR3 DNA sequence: TGTGCCAGCAGTTTAGGGGCGGGCTGGACCGGGGAGCTGTTTTTT.

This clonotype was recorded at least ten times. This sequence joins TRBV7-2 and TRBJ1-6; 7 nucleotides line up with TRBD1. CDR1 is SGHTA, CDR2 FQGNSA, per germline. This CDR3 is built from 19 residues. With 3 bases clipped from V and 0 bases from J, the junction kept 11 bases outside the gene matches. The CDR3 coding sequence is TGTGCCAGCAGCTTCACACAGGGGAAGGGAAGCTCCTATAATTCACCCCTCCACTTT. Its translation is CASSFTQGKGSSYNSPLHF.

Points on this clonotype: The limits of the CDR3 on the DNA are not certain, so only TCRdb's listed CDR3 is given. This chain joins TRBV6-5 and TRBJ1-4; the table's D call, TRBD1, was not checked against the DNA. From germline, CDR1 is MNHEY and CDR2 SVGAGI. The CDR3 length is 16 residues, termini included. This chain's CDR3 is CASSYSTGAKMKNCFF.

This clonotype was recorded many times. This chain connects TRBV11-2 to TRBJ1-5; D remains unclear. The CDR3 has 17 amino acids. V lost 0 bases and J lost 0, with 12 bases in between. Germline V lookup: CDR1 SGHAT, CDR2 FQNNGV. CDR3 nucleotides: TGTGCCAGCAGCTTAGATAGGGCCGGGTATAGCAATCAGCCCCAGCATTTT. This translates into CASSLDRAGYSNQPQHF.

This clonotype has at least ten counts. CDR3 bases: TGTGCCAGCAGCTTAGATTTGGCCGTTAAGGAGACCCAGTACTTC. It encodes CASSLDLAVKETQYF. The V gene is TRBV7-2, the J gene TRBJ2-5, with D hard to call. CDR3 length: 15 amino acids. Trimming took 1 base from V and 5 from J, leaving 14 bases between them. Germline CDR1 SGHTA, CDR2 FQGNSA.

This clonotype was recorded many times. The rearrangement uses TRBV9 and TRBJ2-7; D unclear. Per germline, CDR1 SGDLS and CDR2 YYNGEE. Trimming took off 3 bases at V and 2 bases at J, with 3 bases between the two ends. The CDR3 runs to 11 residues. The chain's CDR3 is CASSAAYEQYF. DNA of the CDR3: TGTGCCAGCAGCGCAGCCTACGAGCAGTACTTC.

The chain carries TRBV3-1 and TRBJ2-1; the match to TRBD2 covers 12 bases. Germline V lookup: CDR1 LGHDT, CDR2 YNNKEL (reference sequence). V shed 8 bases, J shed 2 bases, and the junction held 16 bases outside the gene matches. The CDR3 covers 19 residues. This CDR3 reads CASSLGLAGTLLTYNEQFF. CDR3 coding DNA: TGTGCCAGCTCCTTAGGACTAGCGGGAACGCTCCTTACCTACAATGAGCAGTTCTTC.

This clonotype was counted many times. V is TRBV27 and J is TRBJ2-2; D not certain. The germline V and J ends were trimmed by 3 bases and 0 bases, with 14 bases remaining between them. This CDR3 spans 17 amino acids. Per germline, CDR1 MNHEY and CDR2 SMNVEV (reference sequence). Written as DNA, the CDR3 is TGTGCCAGCAGTTTTATTCGAGTCACCGCGAACACCGGGGAGCTGTTTTTT. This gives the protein CASSFIRVTANTGELFF.

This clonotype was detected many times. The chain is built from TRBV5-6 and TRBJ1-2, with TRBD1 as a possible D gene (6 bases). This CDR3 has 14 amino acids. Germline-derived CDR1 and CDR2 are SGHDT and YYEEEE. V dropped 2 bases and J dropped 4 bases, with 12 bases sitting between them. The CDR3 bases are TGTGCCAGCAGCTTTACGGACAGACCCTATGGCTACACCTTC. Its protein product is CASSFTDRPYGYTF.

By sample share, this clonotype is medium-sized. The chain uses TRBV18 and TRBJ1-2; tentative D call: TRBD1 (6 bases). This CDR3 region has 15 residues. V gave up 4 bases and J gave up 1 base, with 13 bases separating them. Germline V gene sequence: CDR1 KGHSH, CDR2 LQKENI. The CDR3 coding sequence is TGTGCCAGCTCACTGCGACAGGACAATAACTATGGCTACACCTTC. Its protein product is CASSLRQDNNYGYTF.

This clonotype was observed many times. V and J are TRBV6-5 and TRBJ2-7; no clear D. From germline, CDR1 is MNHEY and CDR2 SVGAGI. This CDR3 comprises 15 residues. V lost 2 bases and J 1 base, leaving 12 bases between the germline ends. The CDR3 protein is CASSYTPYGSYEQYF. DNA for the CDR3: TGTGCCAGCAGTTACACCCCTTACGGTTCCTACGAGCAGTACTTC.

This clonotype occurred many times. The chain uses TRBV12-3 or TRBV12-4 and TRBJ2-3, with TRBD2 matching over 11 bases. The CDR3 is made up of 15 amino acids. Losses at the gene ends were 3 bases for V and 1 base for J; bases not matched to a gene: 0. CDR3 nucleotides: TGTGCCAGCAGTTTGGGACTAGCGGGCACAGATACGCAGTATTTT. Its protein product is CASSLGLAGTDTQYF.

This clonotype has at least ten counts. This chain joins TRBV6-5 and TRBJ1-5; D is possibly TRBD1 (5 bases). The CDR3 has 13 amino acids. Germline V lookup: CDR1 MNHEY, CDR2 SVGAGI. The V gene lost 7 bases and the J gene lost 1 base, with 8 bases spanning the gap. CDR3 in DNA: TGTGCCAGCACGGGGGACAGCAATCAGCCCCAGCATTTT. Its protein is CASTGDSNQPQHF.

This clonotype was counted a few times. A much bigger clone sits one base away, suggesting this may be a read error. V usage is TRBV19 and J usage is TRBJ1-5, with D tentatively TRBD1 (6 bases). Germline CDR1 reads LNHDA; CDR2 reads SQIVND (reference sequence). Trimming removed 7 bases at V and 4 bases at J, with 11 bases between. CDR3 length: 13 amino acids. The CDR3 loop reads CASNGGANQPQHF. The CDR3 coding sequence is TGTGCCAGTAATGGGGGGGCTAATCAGCCCCAGCATTTT.

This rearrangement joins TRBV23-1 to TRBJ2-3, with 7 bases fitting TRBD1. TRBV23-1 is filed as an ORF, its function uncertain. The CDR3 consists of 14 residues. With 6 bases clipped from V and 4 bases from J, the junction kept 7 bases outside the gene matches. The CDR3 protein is CASSLETGPDTQYF. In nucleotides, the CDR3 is TGCGCCAGCAGCCTTGAGACAGGGCCAGATACGCAGTATTTT.

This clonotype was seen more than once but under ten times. CDR3 loop: CASSVGTPYGYTF. CDR3 nucleotides: TGTGCCAGTAGTGTCGGGACCCCCTATGGCTACACCTTC. The chain recombines TRBV19 with TRBJ1-2, with D possibly matching TRBD1 (5 bases). Trimming stripped 5 bases from V and 4 bases from J, with 11 bases between. The CDR3 is 13 amino acids. CDR1 is LNHDA and CDR2 is SQIVND in the germline V gene (reference sequence).

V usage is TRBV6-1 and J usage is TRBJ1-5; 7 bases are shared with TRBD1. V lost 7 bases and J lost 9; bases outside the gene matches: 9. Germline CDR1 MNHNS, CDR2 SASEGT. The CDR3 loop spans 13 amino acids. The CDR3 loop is CASTPGGRGPQHF. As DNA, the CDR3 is TGTGCCAGCACCCCAGGGGGGCGGGGGCCCCAGCATTTT.

The CDR3 spells CASRPRDSYEQYF. In DNA form, the CDR3 reads TGTGCCAGCAGACCAAGAGATTCCTACGAGCAGTACTTC. The J gene is TRBJ2-7, the V gene TRBV3-1; D is uncertain. The germline V gene has CDR1 LGHDT and CDR2 YNNKEL (reference sequence). This CDR3 region has 13 residues. Trimming stripped 6 bases from V and 1 base from J, with 10 bases between.

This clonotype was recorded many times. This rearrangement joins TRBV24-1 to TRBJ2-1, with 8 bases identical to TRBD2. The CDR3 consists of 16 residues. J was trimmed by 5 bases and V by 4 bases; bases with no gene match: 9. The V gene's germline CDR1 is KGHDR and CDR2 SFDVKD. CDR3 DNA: TGTGCCACCAGTGAGGGGCCGGGGGGGTGGAACAATGAGCAGTTCTTC. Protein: CATSEGPGGWNNEQFF.

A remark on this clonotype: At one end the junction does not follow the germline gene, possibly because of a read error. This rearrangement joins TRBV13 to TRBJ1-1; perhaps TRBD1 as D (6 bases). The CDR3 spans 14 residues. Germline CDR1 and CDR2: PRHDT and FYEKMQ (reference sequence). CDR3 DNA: TGTGCCATCAGCTCCGGGGGCCCGAACACTGAAGCTTTCTTT. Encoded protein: CAISSGGPNTEAFF. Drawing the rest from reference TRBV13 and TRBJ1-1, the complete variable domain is AAGVIQSPRHLIKEKRETATLKCYPIPRHDTVYWYQQGPGQDPQFLISFYEKMQSDKGSIPDRFSAQQFSDYHSELNMSSLELGDSALYFCAISSGGPNTEAFFGQGTRLTVV.

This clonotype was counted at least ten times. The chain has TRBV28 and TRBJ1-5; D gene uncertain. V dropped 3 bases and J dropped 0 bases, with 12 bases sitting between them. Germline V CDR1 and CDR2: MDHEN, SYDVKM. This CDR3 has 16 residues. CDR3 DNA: TGTGCCAGCAGTTTGGCGACGGGAAATAGCAATCAGCCCCAGCATTTT. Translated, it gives CASSLATGNSNQPQHF. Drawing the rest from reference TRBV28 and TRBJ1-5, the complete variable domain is DVKVTQSSRYLVKRTGEKVFLECVQDMDHENMFWYRQDPGLGLRLIYFSYDVKMKEKGDIPEGYSVSREKKERFSLILESASTNQTSMYLCASSLATGNSNQPQHFGDGTRLSIL.